These 23 T cell receptor beta chains came from one sample sequenced in a study of blood T cell repertoires in COVID-19. The assay was immunoSEQ multiplex PCR, and TCRdb's table has in-frame clones only and misses some. The table records some 170,000 clones, 90% to 95% of them present only once. Sequenced: peripheral blood. The source of these receptors is a woman aged 55-75 years with COVID-19, enrolled during active disease.

This chain links TRBV7-2 with TRBJ1-1, with D possibly being TRBD1 (5 bases). Between the trimmed V and J ends, which lost 1 base and 1 base, there was a span of 13 bases. CDR1 is SGHTA and CDR2 is FQGNSA in the germline V gene. This CDR3 spans 16 amino acids. The CDR3: CASSLEVVGGNTEAFF. The CDR3 nucleotides read TGTGCCAGCAGCTTAGAGGTCGTGGGGGGGAACACTGAAGCTTTCTTT.

This chain uses TRBV11-3 with TRBJ2-2, with a possible D match to TRBD2 (5 bases). The CDR3 covers 14 residues. The germline V gene has CDR1 SGHNT and CDR2 YENEEA. The V and J ends lost 2 bases and 6 bases respectively, with 10 bases between them. As DNA, the CDR3 is TGTGCCAGCAGCTTATCGGGGTCGTCCGGGGAGCTGTTTTTT. This translates into CASSLSGSSGELFF.

The chain combines TRBV3-1 (or the pseudogene TRBV3-2) with TRBJ2-1; 8 nucleotides agree with TRBD2. V shed 3 bases, J shed 6 bases, and the junction held 7 bases outside the gene matches. CDR3 length equals 15 residues. Germline V lookup: CDR1 LGHDT, CDR2 YNNKEL (reference sequence). The chain's CDR3 is CASSQGRGGFNEQFF. The CDR3 bases are TGTGCCAGCAGCCAGGGCCGGGGGGGATTCAATGAGCAGTTCTTC.

The chain carries TRBV10-3 and TRBJ1-3; D unclear. The V gene's germline CDR1 is ENHRY and CDR2 SYGVKD. The germline V and J ends were trimmed by 6 bases and 9 bases, with 15 bases remaining between them. There are 13 residues in the CDR3. Written as DNA, the CDR3 is TGTGCCATCAGCGCCGACTTGGAAAGCACCATATATTTT. Its protein product is CAISADLESTIYF.

This chain connects TRBV2 to TRBJ1-5; D is possibly TRBD1 (6 bases). Per the germline V gene, CDR1 is SNHLY and CDR2 is FYNNEI. The CDR3 extends over 15 amino acids. Trimming left V 1 base short and J 3 bases short, with 10 bases between. This CDR3 is CASSEDRALNQPQHF. The CDR3 nucleotides read TGTGCCAGCAGTGAAGACAGGGCCCTCAATCAGCCCCAGCATTTT.

The rearrangement joins TRBV19 to TRBJ1-2; 10 bases fit TRBD1. The V segment lost 2 bases and the J segment 6 bases; nucleotides outside the gene matches: 3. Germline V gives CDR1 LNHDA, CDR2 SQIVND (reference sequence). There are 14 residues in the CDR3. The CDR3 nucleotides are TGTGCCAGTAGTATACCGGGACAGGGGAATGGCTACACCTTC. Amino acids: CASSIPGQGNGYTF.

The chain's CDR3 is CASSLGQAWETQYF. In nucleotides, the CDR3 is TGTGCCAGCAGCTTAGGACAGGCGTGGGAGACCCAGTACTTC. V is TRBV7-2 and J is TRBJ2-5; D is perhaps TRBD1 (6 bases). Germline assignment: CDR1 SGHTA and CDR2 FQGNSA. The CDR3 consists of 14 residues. V lost 1 base to trimming and J lost 5 bases, with 11 bases between them.

This chain connects TRBV7-8 to TRBJ1-1, with TRBD1 matching over 9 bases. The trim removed 2 bases at V and 4 bases at J, leaving 8 bases unmatched. Germline CDR1 SGHVS, CDR2 FQNEAQ. The CDR3 is made up of 16 amino acids. CDR3 sequence reads: CASSLKAGQGVTEAFF. In nucleotides, the CDR3 is TGTGCCAGCAGCTTAAAGGCGGGACAGGGTGTCACTGAAGCTTTCTTT. Combining the CDR3 with reference TRBV7-8 and TRBJ1-1 gives the whole variable domain GAGVSQSPRYKVAKRGQDVALRCDPISGHVSLFWYQQALGQGPEFLTYFQNEAQLDKSGLPSDRFFAERPEGSVSTLKIQRTQQEDSAVYLCASSLKAGQGVTEAFFGQGTRLTVV.

The chain combines TRBV18 with TRBJ1-2, with 10 positions matching TRBD1. The CDR3 covers 14 residues. From germline, CDR1 is KGHSH and CDR2 LQKENI. V dropped 2 bases and J dropped 8; count of bases not matched to a gene: 5. The CDR3 reads CASSPRQGAEGYTF. The CDR3 DNA is TGTGCCAGCTCACCAAGACAGGGGGCGGAGGGCTACACCTTC.

The rearrangement links TRBV5-1 to TRBJ1-4; TRBD1 aligns across 10 bases. Trimming removed 4 bases from V and 8 bases from J; junction bases left unmatched: 8. Germline V gene data show CDR1 as SGHRS and CDR2 as YFSETQ. The CDR3 length is 15 residues. This chain's CDR3 is CASSQGGQGEEKLFF. DNA for the CDR3: TGCGCCAGCAGCCAAGGTGGACAGGGGGAAGAAAAACTGTTTTTT.

V and J are TRBV29-1 and TRBJ2-1, with TRBD1 identical over 7 bases. The CDR3 extends over 16 amino acids. V was clipped by 0 bases and J by 0 bases; unmatched bases: 5. Germline V lookup: CDR1 SQVTM, CDR2 ANQGSEA. The CDR3: CSVEEGQKPSYNEQFF. The CDR3 nucleotides are TGCAGCGTTGAAGAGGGACAGAAACCCTCCTACAATGAGCAGTTCTTC.

This chain links TRBV20-1 with TRBJ1-5, with a tentative D call TRBD1 (5 bases). Trimming took off 3 bases at V and 6 bases at J, with 15 bases between the two ends. The germline gives CDR1 DFQATT, CDR2 SNEGSKA (reference sequence). The CDR3 runs to 14 residues. The CDR3 loop reads CSASRQSAPQPQHF. CDR3 DNA: TGCAGTGCTAGTAGACAGAGCGCTCCTCAGCCCCAGCATTTT.

The rearrangement joins TRBV27 to TRBJ2-2; perhaps TRBD2 as D (6 bases). Germline V gene data show CDR1 as MNHEY and CDR2 as SMNVEV (reference sequence). The length of the CDR3 is 15 residues. Trimming left V 3 bases short and J 5 bases short, with 13 bases between. DNA for the CDR3: TGTGCCAGCAGTTTCGGAGGGAGGTGGACCGGGGAGCTGTTTTTT. Translation: CASSFGGRWTGELFF.

The rearrangement uses TRBV7-6 and TRBJ2-3; 8 nucleotides align to TRBD1. CDR1 is SGHVS, CDR2 FNYEAQ, per germline. The CDR3 contains 15 residues. Losses at the gene ends were 4 bases for V and 3 bases for J; bases not matched to a gene: 6. The CDR3 protein is CASSSGGRTTDTQYF. For the CDR3, the DNA is TGTGCCAGCAGCTCAGGGGGCCGGACTACAGATACGCAGTATTTT.

The chain couples TRBV9 to TRBJ2-7; D is unclear. The V end was cut by 0 bases, the J end by 0 bases, with 7 bases between. The CDR3 length is 14 residues. Germline V gene sequence: CDR1 SGDLS, CDR2 YYNGEE. For the CDR3, the DNA is TGTGCCAGCAGCGTAGGTCAACTCTCCTACGAGCAGTACTTC. Translation: CASSVGQLSYEQYF.

The V gene is TRBV29-1, the J gene TRBJ2-1; 9 bases fit TRBD2. Germline CDR1 and CDR2: SQVTM and ANQGSEA. Trimming removed 5 bases from V and 14 bases from J; junction bases left unmatched: 13. The CDR3 contains 13 residues. The CDR3 DNA is TGCAGCGTTTCTACCTTGGGGCTAGCGGGGAAGTTCTTC. It translates to CSVSTLGLAGKFF.

This clone was seen only once. The V call is TRBV6-5, the J call TRBJ1-2; D call uncertain. The CDR3 runs 11 residues. Trimming removed 6 bases from V and 7 bases from J, with 9 bases in between. CDR1 is MNHEY and CDR2 is SVGAGI in the germline V gene. The CDR3 loop reads CASREAAGYTF. The DNA of the CDR3 is TGTGCCAGCAGGGAGGCGGCTGGCTACACCTTC.

This sequence joins TRBV7-9 and TRBJ1-3; no definite D call. Trimming removed 2 bases at V and 0 bases at J, with 8 bases between. The germline CDR1 and CDR2 sequences are SEHNR and FQNEAQ (reference sequence). The CDR3 is 15 amino acids. Here the CDR3 reads CASSLSGSSGNTIYF. CDR3 DNA sequence: TGTGCCAGCAGCTTATCCGGTTCCTCTGGAAACACCATATATTTT.

The chain links TRBV5-1 to TRBJ2-1, with 8 bases aligning to TRBD2. The CDR3 length is 15 residues. V shed 3 bases, J shed 7 bases, and the junction held 9 bases outside the gene matches. CDR1 and CDR2 from the germline V gene are SGHRS and YFSETQ. CDR3 in DNA: TGCGCCAGCAGCTCCGATGCGGGGGGTAGAAATGAGCAGTTCTTC. Amino acids: CASSSDAGGRNEQFF.

The sample holds one count of this clone. Other nucleotide sequences from this sample produce the same CDR3. The V and J genes are TRBV15 and TRBJ1-1; no clear D gene. The length of the CDR3 is 14 residues. Trimming pared 0 bases from V and 3 bases from J, leaving 8 bases between. The germline CDR1 and CDR2 sequences are LNHNV and YYDKDF (reference sequence). The CDR3 DNA sequence: TGTGCCACCAGCAGAGATCTCGGGGACACTGAAGCTTTCTTT. It specifies CATSRDLGDTEAFF.

V usage is TRBV18 and J usage is TRBJ2-2; D not certain. Trimming removed 3 bases at V and 9 bases at J, with 8 bases between. Germline V CDR1 and CDR2: KGHSH, LQKENI. The CDR3 covers 12 residues. The CDR3 protein is CASSPDGRELFF. The CDR3 nucleotides read TGTGCCAGCTCACCTGATGGCAGGGAGCTGTTTTTT.

In the case of this clone: This sample also contains other DNA sequences that code for the same CDR3. The V and J genes are TRBV4-2 and TRBJ2-5, with 9 bases lining up with TRBD1. With V trimmed by 4 bases and J by 3 bases, 3 bases remained unmatched. The CDR3 covers 14 residues. Per the germline V gene, CDR1 is LGHNA and CDR2 is YNFKEQ. The DNA of the CDR3 is TGTGCCAGCAGCCCGGGACAGGGAGAAGAGACCCAGTACTTC. Translating gives CASSPGQGEETQYF.

DNA for the CDR3: TGCGCCAGCAGCGTGACAGGAGGAAGGGCCAACGTCCTGACTTTC. Translation gives CASSVTGGRANVLTF. V is TRBV5-1 and J is TRBJ2-6; a weak D match, TRBD1 (6 bases). This CDR3 comprises 15 residues. Deletions cut 4 bases from V and 5 bases from J, with 13 bases between. Germline assignment: CDR1 SGHRS and CDR2 YFSETQ.